Listed below are T cell receptor beta chains from one sample, sequenced in a study of cytomegalovirus exposure and HLA in healthy donors. Only in-frame clones appear in the TCRdb table, and some are missing; sequencing was by immunoSEQ multiplex PCR. In total, the table holds about 60,000 clones. The sequencing sample was made of PBMCs. These receptors all come from a man in his fifties in good health and CMV-seropositive. CDR3s include the opening cysteine and the closing phenylalanine or tryptophan. The D gene is left open where the match is weak.

v_gene: TRBV7-8; d_gene: .; j_gene: TRBJ1-5; CDR3nt: TGTGCCAGCAGCCCTAAGGCCCGAACGGCGGGTCAGCCCCAGCATTTT; CDR3aa: CASSPKARTAGQPQHF
v_gene: TRBV7-3; d_gene: TRBD1; j_gene: TRBJ2-3; CDR3nt: TGTGCCAGCAGCAAGACGGGACAGGGGGCAGATACGCAGTATTTT; CDR3aa: CASSKTGQGADTQYF
v_gene: TRBV11-2; d_gene: TRBD1; j_gene: TRBJ1-2; CDR3nt: TGTGCCAGCAGCTTAGCCGGTGGGACAGGGGGCGGCTATGGCTACACCTTC; CDR3aa: CASSLAGGTGGGYGYTF
v_gene: TRBV6-5; d_gene: TRBD1; j_gene: TRBJ2-5; CDR3nt: TGTGCCAGCAGTACTGGACAGGGGCAAGAGAACCAGTACTTC; CDR3aa: CASSTGQGQENQYF
v_gene: TRBV19; d_gene: .; j_gene: TRBJ2-5; CDR3nt: TGTGCCAGTAGTATAGACGTACAAGAGACCCAGTACTTC; CDR3aa: CASSIDVQETQYF
v_gene: TRBV28; d_gene: TRBD1; j_gene: TRBJ1-6; CDR3nt: TGTGCCAGCAGTCCACCGGGGACAGGAAATTCACCCCTCCACTTT; CDR3aa: CASSPPGTGNSPLHF
v_gene: TRBV9; d_gene: TRBD1; j_gene: TRBJ1-1; CDR3nt: TGTGCCAGCAGGGGGGACAGCGCTATGAACACTGAAGCTTTCTTT; CDR3aa: CASRGDSAMNTEAFF
v_gene: TRBV5-1; d_gene: TRBD1; j_gene: TRBJ1-4; CDR3nt: TGCGCCAGCAGCCAAGTCCCGGGACAGGGGGGGAGTGAAAAACTGTTTTTT; CDR3aa: CASSQVPGQGGSEKLFF
v_gene: TRBV4-2; d_gene: TRBD1; j_gene: TRBJ2-1; CDR3nt: TGTGCCAGCAGCCAAGGTCCGGGACAGGGTAATGAGCAGTTCTTC; CDR3aa: CASSQGPGQGNEQFF
v_gene: TRBV19; d_gene: TRBD1; j_gene: TRBJ2-5; CDR3nt: TGTGCCAGTAGTCCCCGGACAGGGAAAGAGACCCAGTACTTC; CDR3aa: CASSPRTGKETQYF
v_gene: TRBV28; d_gene: TRBD1; j_gene: TRBJ1-2; CDR3nt: TGTGCCAGCAGTAACCAGGGGGCAGGCTACACCTTC; CDR3aa: CASSNQGAGYTF
v_gene: TRBV7-9; d_gene: TRBD2; j_gene: TRBJ2-3; CDR3nt: TGTGCCAGCACAGCCCCGGGAGGGTTCAGCACAGATACGCAGTATTTT; CDR3aa: CASTAPGGFSTDTQYF
v_gene: TRBV29-1; d_gene: TRBD1; j_gene: TRBJ1-2; CDR3nt: TGCAGCCTTCGCCGGGACAGCGCGGGGGGCTACACCTTC; CDR3aa: CSLRRDSAGGYTF
v_gene: TRBV7-3; d_gene: .; j_gene: TRBJ2-1; CDR3nt: TGTGCCAGCAGCTTAAACAGGGATGAGCAGTTCTTC; CDR3aa: CASSLNRDEQFF
v_gene: TRBV4-2; d_gene: .; j_gene: TRBJ2-1; CDR3nt: TGTGCCAGCAGCCAACGATGGAGTCGGAGCTCCGACAATGAGCAGTTCTTC; CDR3aa: CASSQRWSRSSDNEQFF
v_gene: TRBV29-1; d_gene: .; j_gene: TRBJ1-2; CDR3nt: TGCAGCGTTGGGGGCCGTGGCTACACCTTC; CDR3aa: CSVGGRGYTF
v_gene: TRBV6-1; d_gene: .; j_gene: TRBJ1-5; CDR3nt: TGTGCCAGCAGTCATCACCGGGAAAAGCCCCAGCATTTT; CDR3aa: CASSHHREKPQHF
v_gene: TRBV6-5; d_gene: .; j_gene: TRBJ1-1; CDR3nt: TGTGCCAGCAGTTACTTTACAGCTCAGAACGAAGCTTTCTTT; CDR3aa: CASSYFTAQNEAFF
v_gene: TRBV6-1; d_gene: TRBD1; j_gene: TRBJ1-4; CDR3nt: TGTGCCAGCAGGACAGGGATCGCTGAAAAACTGTTTTTT; CDR3aa: CASRTGIAEKLFF
v_gene: TRBV9; d_gene: TRBD1; j_gene: TRBJ1-1; CDR3nt: TGTGCCAGCAGCGTAGATAGAGGGGGCGACACTGAAGCTTTCTTT; CDR3aa: CASSVDRGGDTEAFF
v_gene: TRBV6-1; d_gene: TRBD1; j_gene: TRBJ1-2; CDR3nt: TGTGCCAGCAGCCGGGACAGGTATGGCTACACCTTC; CDR3aa: CASSRDRYGYTF
v_gene: TRBV4-2; d_gene: .; j_gene: TRBJ2-7; CDR3nt: TGTGCCAGCAGCCAAGGCGGAGTAGACTACGAGCAGTACTTC; CDR3aa: CASSQGGVDYEQYF
v_gene: TRBV28; d_gene: .; j_gene: TRBJ1-1; CDR3nt: TGTGCCAGCAGTTTATCCGGGGGGCTTGGAGCTTTCTTT; CDR3aa: CASSLSGGLGAFF
v_gene: TRBV11-3; d_gene: .; j_gene: TRBJ2-7; CDR3nt: TGTGCCAGCAGCCCTAGATGGGGGGTTCCCTACGAGCAGTACTTC; CDR3aa: CASSPRWGVPYEQYF
v_gene: TRBV19; d_gene: TRBD1; j_gene: TRBJ2-7; CDR3nt: TGTGCCAGTAGTATTCTCTTCAACCCCGGGACAGACTCCTACGAGCAGTACTTC; CDR3aa: CASSILFNPGTDSYEQYF
v_gene: TRBV7-2; d_gene: TRBD2; j_gene: TRBJ2-5; CDR3nt: TGTGCCAGCAGCTTAGAGGGTAGCGGGAGGGCCGGGGAGACCCAGTACTTC; CDR3aa: CASSLEGSGRAGETQYF
v_gene: TRBV5-1; d_gene: TRBD1; j_gene: TRBJ1-5; CDR3nt: TGCGCCAGCAGCTTCGGACAGGGTGATCAGCCCCAGCATTTT; CDR3aa: CASSFGQGDQPQHF
v_gene: TRBV5-1; d_gene: TRBD2; j_gene: TRBJ2-5; CDR3nt: TGCGCCAGCAGCTTGGCCCAACTAGCGGGGGGCCAAGAGACCCAGTACTTC; CDR3aa: CASSLAQLAGGQETQYF
v_gene: TRBV13; d_gene: TRBD2; j_gene: TRBJ2-3; CDR3nt: TGTGCCAGCAGCAAATTTCTAGCGGGAGGTAGGGCAGATACGCAGTATTTT; CDR3aa: CASSKFLAGGRADTQYF